This TCR beta chain was sequenced for a study of T cell changes during pregnancy in multiple sclerosis. V trimming: 4 bases; J trimming: 4 bases; junction bases outside the gene matches: 5. Looked up from germline, CDR1 is MGHDK and CDR2 is SYGVNS. The CDR3 has 15 residues. TCRdb keeps only in-frame clones here, not all; method: immunoSEQ multiplex PCR. Of 72,000 or so clones listed, roughly 93% were seen once; the top ten hold more than 2.5%. The source is a female donor with multiple sclerosis, enrolled in a pregnancy study. The sequencing here drew on peripheral blood, taken in the second trimester of pregnancy. The chain carries TRBV25-1 and TRBJ2-1, with 9 positions matching TRBD2. CDR3 loop: CASSVAGDFYNEQFF. CDR3 in DNA: TGTGCCAGCAGTGTAGCGGGGGATTTTTACAATGAGCAGTTCTTC.